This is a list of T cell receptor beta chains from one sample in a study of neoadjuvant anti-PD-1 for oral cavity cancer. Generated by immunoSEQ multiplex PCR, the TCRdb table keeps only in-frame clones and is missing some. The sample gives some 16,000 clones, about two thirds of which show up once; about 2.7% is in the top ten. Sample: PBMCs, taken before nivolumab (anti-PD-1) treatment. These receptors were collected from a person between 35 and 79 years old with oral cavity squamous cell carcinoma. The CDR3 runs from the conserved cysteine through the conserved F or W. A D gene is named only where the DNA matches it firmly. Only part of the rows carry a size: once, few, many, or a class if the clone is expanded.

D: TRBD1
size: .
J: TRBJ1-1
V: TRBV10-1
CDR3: CASSESGQGAEAFF
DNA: TGCGCCAGCAGTGAGTCGGGACAGGGGGCTGAAGCTTTCTTT

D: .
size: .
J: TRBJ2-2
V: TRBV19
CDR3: CATHRTVDGELFF
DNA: TGTGCCACCCACAGGACCGTCGACGGGGAGCTGTTTTTT

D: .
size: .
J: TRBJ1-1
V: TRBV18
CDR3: CASSPGIQNTEAFF
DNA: TGTGCCAGCTCACCAGGAATTCAGAACACTGAAGCTTTCTTT

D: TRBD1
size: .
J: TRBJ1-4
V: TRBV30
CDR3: CAWSRKGQGVQIGEKLFF
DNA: TGTGCCTGGAGCAGAAAGGGACAGGGGGTTCAAATTGGTGAAAAACTGTTTTTT

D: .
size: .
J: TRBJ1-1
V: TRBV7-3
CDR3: CASSLMWNTEAFF
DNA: TGTGCCAGCAGCTTAATGTGGAACACTGAAGCTTTCTTT

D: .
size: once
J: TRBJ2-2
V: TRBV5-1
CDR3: CASSLGQTNTGELFF
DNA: TGCGCCAGCAGCTTGGGACAGACCAACACCGGGGAGCTGTTTTTT

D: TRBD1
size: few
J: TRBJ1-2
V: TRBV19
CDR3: CASSILGQGAFGYTF
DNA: TGTGCCAGTAGTATACTGGGACAGGGGGCATTTGGCTACACCTTC

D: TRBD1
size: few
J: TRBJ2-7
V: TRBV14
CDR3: CASSQRGQGTYEQYF
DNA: TGTGCCAGCAGCCAAAGGGGACAGGGTACCTACGAGCAGTACTTC

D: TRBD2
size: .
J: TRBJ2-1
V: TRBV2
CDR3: CATYPGGPRNNEQFF
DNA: TGTGCCACCTACCCGGGAGGCCCACGAAACAATGAGCAGTTCTTC

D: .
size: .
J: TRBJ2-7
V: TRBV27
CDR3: CASTSGSEQYF
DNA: TGTGCCAGCACTTCAGGGAGCGAGCAGTACTTC

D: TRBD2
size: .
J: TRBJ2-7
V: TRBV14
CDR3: CASSVSGTSSEQYF
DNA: TGTGCCAGCAGCGTATCCGGGACTAGCTCCGAGCAGTACTTC

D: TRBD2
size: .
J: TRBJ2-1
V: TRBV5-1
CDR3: CASSQGGGNYNEQFF
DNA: TGCGCCAGCAGCCAGGGCGGGGGGAACTACAATGAGCAGTTCTTC

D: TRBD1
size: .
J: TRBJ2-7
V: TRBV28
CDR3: CASRKDRGLYEQYF
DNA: TGTGCCAGCAGAAAAGACAGGGGGCTCTACGAGCAGTACTTC

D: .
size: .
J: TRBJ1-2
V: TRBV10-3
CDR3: CAISSDRNYGYTF
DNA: TGTGCCATCAGCTCCGACAGAAACTATGGCTACACCTTC

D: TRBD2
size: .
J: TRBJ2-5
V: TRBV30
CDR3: CAWGGGLAGGETQYF
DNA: TGTGCCTGGGGTGGGGGACTAGCGGGAGGGGAGACCCAGTACTTC

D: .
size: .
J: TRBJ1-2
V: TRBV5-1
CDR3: CASSPGPDRGNYGYTF
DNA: TGCGCCAGCAGCCCAGGCCCCGACAGAGGCAACTATGGCTACACCTTC